The sample holds many counts of the clone carrying this TCR beta chain. What it binds is unknown. Ahead of thyroid surgery, no patient had received treatment of any kind. These data come from a study of metastatic and nonmetastatic thyroid tumors. Study-wide context: Repertoires from blood and tumor or nodule tissue of malignant and benign thyroid patients were compared. Broader study findings: Benign nodules reportedly had significantly lower TCR beta diversity than malignant thyroid tumors in blood and tumor.

The authors' processing: A classifier of distant metastasis in papillary thyroid cancer was built from CDR3 differences (across clinicopathological groups). TCRdb redid the clone calls on the PCR reads using MiXCR. The authors' filters were not applied to this entry. This sample carries about 33,000 clones, more than 15% of them seen once, and the ten largest clones take about 5%. This clonotype was sampled from a female donor with papillary thyroid cancer or a benign thyroid nodule (not recorded which). Some clones in this sample may be carry-over from other donors' samples. Input material: blood.

The CDR3 sequence: CASSPRTDSYEQYF. CDR3 sequence (DNA): TGTGCCAGCTCACCTCGGACTGACTCCTACGAGCAGTACTTC. J is TRBJ2-7 and V is TRBV18, with D tentatively TRBD2 (5 bases). Germline V gene data show CDR1 as KGHSH and CDR2 as LQKENI. This CDR3 has 14 residues. With 3 bases removed from V and 0 bases from J, the gap between germline ends came to 9 bases.